Listed here is a single T cell receptor (beta chain). Its specificity is unknown. Treatment meaning: oral pan-JAK inhibitor, 5-10 mg twice daily. V gave up 4 bases and J gave up 0 bases, with 10 bases separating them. The CDR3 is made up of 14 amino acids. Looked up from germline, CDR1 is SGHTA and CDR2 is FQGNSA. The data originate from a study of CD8+ T cells in alopecia areata. On the study more broadly: At a dose of 5 to 10 mg twice daily, oral tofacitinib was given to treated patients.

Following extraction, RNA underwent reverse transcription to cDNA, which served as the sequencing template. The assay was immunoSEQ multiplex PCR, and TCRdb's table has in-frame clones only and misses some. The repertoire consists of under 350,000 clones, with roughly 60% occurring once and the leading ten covering over 1.5%. Study-wide results and limits: One nonresponder leaves baseline CD8+ expansion's link to response uncertain. Lesional scalp exceeded normal scalp in clonality, especially in alopecia totalis/universalis.

The chain recombines TRBV7-2 with TRBJ2-7; D is unclear. This specimen was CD4+ T cells sorted from blood, taken at week 24, from a patient treated with tofacitinib. This receptor was taken from a human donor with alopecia areata. The CDR3 spells CASSSNSVSYEQYF. The CDR3 DNA is TGTGCCAGCAGCTCCAATTCCGTCTCCTACGAGCAGTACTTC. The complete variable domain, with remaining parts taken from reference TRBV7-2 and TRBJ2-7, reads GAGVSQSPSNKVTEKGKDVELRCDPISGHTALYWYRQSLGQGLEFLIYFQGNSAPDKSGLPSDRFSAERTGGSVSTLTIQRTQQEDSAVYLCASSSNSVSYEQYFGPGTRLTVT.